The 31 T cell receptor beta chains below come from one sample, sequenced in a study of blood T cells in healthy people across ages. Next came a second PCR, run for about 6 to 12 cycles, which used a sample-barcoded 5' primer along with a J-beta primer mix. TCRdb used MiXCR to reprocess the 5' RACE reads, holding one entry per CDR3 protein. The table lists about 1.5 million distinct CDR3 sequences, around two fifths of them singletons. Material: blood. Source of these receptors: a woman younger than 30 in good health.

The rearrangement links TRBV12-3 or TRBV12-4 to TRBJ2-2; the D is unclear. The V end lost 4 bases, the J end lost 3 bases, and 12 bases lay between the germline ends. This CDR3 comprises 15 residues. The DNA of the CDR3 is TGTGCCAGCAGTTCGAGAGTCGACTACACCGGGGAGCTGTTTTTT. Amino acid sequence: CASSSRVDYTGELFF.

This clonotype has only a few counts. The chain joins TRBV7-2 to TRBJ2-2, with TRBD2 identical over 9 bases. There are 15 residues in the CDR3. V lost 1 base and J lost 8; bases outside the gene matches: 5. Germline V gives CDR1 SGHTA, CDR2 FQGNSA. The CDR3, as DNA: TGTGCCAGCAGCTTAGGACTAGCGGTAAAGGGGGAGCTGTTTTTT. This gives the protein CASSLGLAVKGELFF. Full variable domain (outside the CDR3, taken from reference TRBV7-2 and TRBJ2-2): GAGVSQSPSNKVTEKGKDVELRCDPISGHTALYWYRQSLGQGLEFLIYFQGNSAPDKSGLPSDRFSAERTGGSVSTLTIQRTQQEDSAVYLCASSLGLAVKGELFFGEGSRLTVL.

The rearrangement uses TRBV2 and TRBJ1-2; D is ambiguous. Germline V gene lookup returns CDR1 SNHLY and CDR2 FYNNEI. The CDR3 covers 12 residues. V was clipped by 6 bases and J by 5 bases, with 10 bases between them. CDR3 DNA sequence: TGTGCCAGCAGGGTTGGAGCATATGGCTACACCTTC. Amino acids: CASRVGAYGYTF.

Worth noting for this clonotype: The junction and the germline gene differ at one end; a read error may be behind it. The chain recombines TRBV29-1 with TRBJ1-2; tentatively, D is TRBD1 (6 bases). The CDR3 has 15 amino acids. The germline V gene has CDR1 SQVTM and CDR2 ANQGSEA. The CDR3 DNA reads TGCGGCGTTGACCATGGGGGCACCTCTAACTATGGCTACACCTTC. Encoded protein: CGVDHGGTSNYGYTF.

The chain joins TRBV7-3 to TRBJ2-5, with D uncertain. The V end was cut by 2 bases, the J end by 11 bases, with 18 bases between. Germline V gives CDR1 SGHTA, CDR2 FQGTGA. This CDR3 is built from 14 residues. CDR3 DNA sequence: TGTGCCAGCAGCTTATTGGGGTTCTACAATGAGCAGTACTTC. This encodes CASSLLGFYNEQYF.

J is TRBJ2-7 and V is TRBV29-1; D not resolved. From germline, CDR1 is SQVTM and CDR2 ANQGSEA. The V and J ends lost 2 bases and 0 bases respectively, with 8 bases between them. The CDR3 totals 13 residues. The CDR3: CSVEWPPSYEQYF. DNA of the CDR3: TGCAGCGTTGAATGGCCTCCCTCCTACGAGCAGTACTTC.

This chain uses TRBV2 with TRBJ1-5; 7 positions agree with TRBD1. V shed 5 bases and J 4 bases; nucleotides not matched to a gene: 17. Germline V lookup: CDR1 SNHLY, CDR2 FYNNEI. The CDR3 is made up of 18 amino acids. The CDR3 region has the DNA TGTGCCAGCAGTACCAGACAGGGTTTAATTCTAGGGAATCAGCCCCAGCATTTT. Translating it yields CASSTRQGLILGNQPQHF. Together with reference TRBV2 and TRBJ1-5, the CDR3 gives the full variable domain: EPEVTQTPSHQVTQMGQEVILRCVPISNHLYFYWYRQILGQKVEFLVSFYNNEISEKSEIFDDQFSVERPDGSNFTLKIRSTKLEDSAMYFCASSTRQGLILGNQPQHFGDGTRLSIL.

V and J are TRBV5-4 and TRBJ1-2; TRBD1 matches at 7 bases. The length of the CDR3 is 16 residues. Germline V gene sequence: CDR1 SGHNT, CDR2 YYREEE (reference sequence). V shed 1 base and J 6 bases; nucleotides not matched to a gene: 12. This CDR3 is CASSLPSREGANGYTF. The CDR3 DNA is TGTGCCAGCAGCTTGCCATCCAGGGAGGGGGCTAATGGCTACACCTTC. The variable domain in full, with the rest retrieved from reference TRBV5-4 and TRBJ1-2, is ETGVTQSPTHLIKTRGQQVTLRCSSQSGHNTVSWYQQALGQGPQFIFQYYREEENGRGNFPPRFSGLQFPNYSSELNVNALELDDSALYLCASSLPSREGANGYTFGSGTRLTVV.

The chain links TRBV11-1 to TRBJ2-4; weak D call: TRBD1 (6 bases). Germline V gene sequence: CDR1 SGHAT, CDR2 FQDESV (reference sequence). The V and J ends lost 2 bases and 13 bases respectively, with 15 bases between them. This CDR3 spans 13 amino acids. CDR3 nucleotide sequence: TGTGCCAGCAGCTTAATTGCAGGGGTAGAGCAGTACTTC. Its protein product is CASSLIAGVEQYF.

In this sample, this clonotype turned up a few times. The V gene is TRBV7-6, the J gene TRBJ1-1; no clear D. The CDR3 has 13 amino acids. The ends were cut back, 1 base at V and 4 bases at J, with 7 bases in the middle. In germline, CDR1 is SGHVS, CDR2 FNYEAQ. CDR3 amino acids: CASSLVGTTEAFF. The CDR3 coding sequence is TGTGCCAGCAGCTTAGTCGGCACCACTGAAGCTTTCTTT.

This clonotype was found a few times. The V call is TRBV3-1, the J call TRBJ1-2; the D is unclear. Looked up from germline, CDR1 is LGHDT and CDR2 is YNNKEL (reference sequence). With 1 base removed from V and 4 bases from J, the gap between germline ends came to 7 bases. This CDR3 spans 13 amino acids. The CDR3: CASSQGRAYGYTF. Here the CDR3 DNA reads TGTGCCAGCAGCCAAGGGAGGGCCTATGGCTACACCTTC.

This rearrangement joins TRBV9 to TRBJ1-5; no firm D call. CDR3 length: 15 residues. The V end was cut by 0 bases, the J end by 0 bases, with 7 bases between. The germline V gene encodes CDR1 SGDLS and CDR2 YYNGEE. For the CDR3, the DNA is TGTGCCAGCAGCGTAGGCGGGGTTAGCAATCAGCCCCAGCATTTT. It codes for CASSVGGVSNQPQHF.

The sample holds many counts of this clonotype. The CDR3 DNA is TGTGCCACCAGCAGACCTCCGTTGGTAGAGCAGTACTTC. Translation: CATSRPPLVEQYF. This chain joins TRBV15 and TRBJ2-7; no reliable D call. V was cut by 2 bases and J by 7 bases, with 12 bases left in between. The CDR3 is 13 residues long. The V gene's germline CDR1 is LNHNV and CDR2 YYDKDF (reference sequence).

The rearrangement uses TRBV7-9 and TRBJ2-4, with 9 bases aligning to TRBD2. After removal of 2 bases from V and 7 bases from J, the junction contained 6 bases not matched to a gene. The CDR3 is 15 amino acids. Germline CDR1 reads SEHNR; CDR2 reads FQNEAQ (reference sequence). CDR3 residues: CASSLTSSGENIQYF. The CDR3 nucleotides are TGTGCCAGCAGCTTAACTTCTAGCGGGGAGAACATTCAGTACTTC.

This clonotype was detected ten times or more. This chain links TRBV11-2 with TRBJ1-1, with D tentatively TRBD1 (5 bases). Per the germline V gene, CDR1 is SGHAT and CDR2 is FQNNGV. The V and J ends lost 5 bases and 2 bases respectively, with 12 bases between them. The CDR3 is made up of 14 amino acids. The CDR3 spells CASSPRGANTEAFF. CDR3 in DNA: TGTGCCAGCAGCCCGCGCGGGGCCAACACTGAAGCTTTCTTT.

This clonotype was observed a few times. This chain links TRBV7-9 with TRBJ1-2; 9 bases line up with TRBD1. The germline CDR1 and CDR2 sequences are SEHNR and FQNEAQ (reference sequence). V shed 5 bases, J shed 8 bases, and the junction held 6 bases outside the gene matches. The CDR3 has 13 amino acids. The CDR3, as DNA: TGTGCCAGCAGCCGGAGGGACAGGGACGGCTACACCTTC. It codes for CASSRRDRDGYTF.

This clonotype occurred a few times. The chain has TRBV6-6 and TRBJ2-1, with a weak D call TRBD2 (7 bases). Trimming removed 5 bases from V and 5 bases from J, with 13 bases in between. CDR1 and CDR2 from the germline V gene are MNHNY and SVGAGI (reference sequence). The CDR3 is 14 amino acids. The CDR3 reads CASSPRGGDNEQFF. CDR3 DNA sequence: TGTGCCAGCAGTCCCAGGGGAGGGGACAATGAGCAGTTCTTC.

V gene TRBV7-9 combines with J gene TRBJ2-3, with a possible D match to TRBD2 (5 bases). Germline V gene sequence: CDR1 SEHNR, CDR2 FQNEAQ (reference sequence). The CDR3 consists of 18 residues. The V gene lost 4 bases and the J gene lost 3 bases, with 23 bases spanning the gap. The CDR3 sequence: CASSSPDSTLPRTDTQYF. In DNA form, the CDR3 reads TGTGCCAGCAGCTCACCGGACTCCACGTTACCCCGGACAGATACGCAGTATTTT. Using reference TRBV7-9 and TRBJ2-3 for the parts outside the CDR3, the full variable domain is DTGVSQNPRHKITKRGQNVTFRCDPISEHNRLYWYRQTLGQGPEFLTYFQNEAQLEKSRLLSDRFSAERPKGSFSTLEIQRTEQGDSAMYLCASSSPDSTLPRTDTQYFGPGTRLTVL.

The chain links TRBV19 to TRBJ2-7, with a weak D call TRBD1 (6 bases). The CDR3 contains 15 residues. V gave up 5 bases and J gave up 0 bases, with 14 bases separating them. The germline V gene has CDR1 LNHDA and CDR2 SQIVND (reference sequence). Here the CDR3 reads CASSGREGGSYEQYF. DNA for the CDR3: TGTGCCAGTAGTGGGCGTGAAGGGGGCTCCTACGAGCAGTACTTC. Filled out from reference TRBV19 and TRBJ2-7, the complete variable domain reads DGGITQSPKYLFRKEGQNVTLSCEQNLNHDAMYWYRQDPGQGLRLIYYSQIVNDFQKGDIAEGYSVSREKKESFPLTVTSAQKNPTAFYLCASSGREGGSYEQYFGPGTRLTVT.

J is TRBJ2-1 and V is TRBV24-1; weak D call: TRBD2 (5 bases). This CDR3 is built from 13 residues. With 5 bases removed from V and 6 bases from J, the gap between germline ends came to 10 bases. Per the germline V gene, CDR1 is KGHDR and CDR2 is SFDVKD. The CDR3 loop reads CATSGVASNEQFF. DNA for the CDR3: TGTGCCACCAGTGGAGTAGCGAGCAATGAGCAGTTCTTC.

The chain links TRBV7-7 to TRBJ2-2, with 9 bases lining up with TRBD1. Germline lookup yields CDR1 SSHAT and CDR2 FNYEAQ (reference sequence). CDR3 size: 16 residues. The V and J ends lost 6 bases and 7 bases, in that order; junction bases with no gene match: 12. The CDR3 DNA reads TGTGCCAGCAGATTGTCCGGACAGGGGTTTGACGGGGAGCTGTTTTTT. This codes for CASRLSGQGFDGELFF.

The V and J genes are TRBV20-1 and TRBJ2-7; D is possibly TRBD1 (6 bases). Germline CDR1 is DFQATT and CDR2 is SNEGSKA (reference sequence). V lost 1 base, J lost 2 bases, and 9 bases lay in between. There are 13 residues in the CDR3. This CDR3 is CSARGPGAYEQYF. The CDR3 region has the DNA TGCAGTGCTAGAGGCCCAGGGGCCTACGAGCAGTACTTC.

This clonotype appeared a few times. This chain uses TRBV12-3 or TRBV12-4 with TRBJ2-7, with D unclear. This CDR3 is built from 12 residues. Trimming removed 6 bases at V and 6 bases at J, with 12 bases between. As DNA, the CDR3 is TGTGCCAGCAGCTCCTACCTGGGCGAGCAGTACTTC. Amino acids: CASSSYLGEQYF.

In DNA, the CDR3 is TGTGCCAGCAGCACCCCCGGGACTAGCGGTAACAATGAGCAGTTCTTC. Translating gives CASSTPGTSGNNEQFF. This chain joins TRBV7-9 and TRBJ2-1, with 11 bases aligning to TRBD2. This CDR3 contains 16 residues. Trimming cost V 5 bases and J 5 bases; bases outside gene matches: 8. CDR1 is SEHNR and CDR2 is FQNEAQ in the germline V gene (reference sequence). Variable domain in full (rest from reference TRBV7-9 and TRBJ2-1): DTGVSQNPRHKITKRGQNVTFRCDPISEHNRLYWYRQTLGQGPEFLTYFQNEAQLEKSRLLSDRFSAERPKGSFSTLEIQRTEQGDSAMYLCASSTPGTSGNNEQFFGPGTRLTVL.

Here the CDR3 reads CASSQVGLNRNYGYTF. CDR3 DNA sequence: TGTGCCAGCAGCCAAGTAGGACTGAATCGGAACTATGGCTACACCTTC. The V call is TRBV3-1, the J call TRBJ1-2; D ambiguous. V lost 1 base and J 2 bases, leaving 14 bases between the germline ends. In germline, CDR1 is LGHDT, CDR2 YNNKEL (reference sequence). The CDR3 totals 16 residues.

This chain uses TRBV18 with TRBJ2-5; TRBD2 is a possible D gene (6 bases). The germline V gene encodes CDR1 KGHSH and CDR2 LQKENI. This CDR3 contains 13 residues. V shed 3 bases and J shed 13 bases, with 18 bases lying between them. CDR3 loop: CASSPQEGSGWYF. In DNA, the CDR3 is TGTGCCAGCTCACCTCAGGAGGGGAGCGGGTGGTACTTC.

This clonotype was seen only a few times. CDR3 sequence (DNA): TGTGCCAGCAGCTTAGCGAGGCAGAGCGACTCTGGGGCCAACGTCCTGACTTTC. Translated, it gives CASSLARQSDSGANVLTF. The V gene is TRBV7-8, the J gene TRBJ2-6; no definite D call. V lost 0 bases to trimming and J lost 0 bases, with 12 bases between them. Germline V gene data show CDR1 as SGHVS and CDR2 as FQNEAQ. The CDR3 is 18 amino acids.

To note about this clonotype: This may be a read error: a much more frequent sequence differs by one nucleotide. The chain has TRBV5-5 and TRBJ2-5, with 12 bases matching TRBD2. The CDR3 is 18 residues long. After removal of 0 bases from V and 11 bases from J, the junction contained 17 bases not matched to a gene. Germline CDR1 is SGHKS and CDR2 is YYEKEE (reference sequence). The CDR3 coding sequence is TGTGCCAGCAGCTTGGACCCGCCTGGGACTAGCGGGCTCAATGAGCAGTACTTC. Translation: CASSLDPPGTSGLNEQYF.

There are a few counts of this clonotype. The CDR3 here is CASSQREGLEQYF. The DNA for the CDR3 is TGTGCCAGCAGTCAGCGGGAGGGCCTCGAGCAGTACTTC. The chain combines TRBV11-1 with TRBJ2-7; TRBD2 matches 10 bases. The CDR3 has 13 residues. Germline CDR1 SGHAT, CDR2 FQDESV (reference sequence). V was clipped by 6 bases and J by 6 bases; unmatched bases: 5.

The rearrangement joins TRBV19 to TRBJ2-3; D remains unclear. V was shortened by 6 bases and J by 3 bases, with 13 bases between the two germline ends. This CDR3 spans 14 amino acids. The germline gives CDR1 LNHDA, CDR2 SQIVND (reference sequence). The CDR3 nucleotides read TGTGCCAGTAGAAACACTCGGGTTACAGATACGCAGTATTTT. Protein sequence: CASRNTRVTDTQYF.

This chain links TRBV7-9 with TRBJ2-3; weak D call: TRBD2 (7 bases). Trimming cost V 3 bases and J 0 bases, with 19 bases left between them. Looked up from germline, CDR1 is SEHNR and CDR2 is FQNEAQ (reference sequence). The CDR3 has 18 amino acids. DNA of the CDR3: TGTGCCAGCAGCTTCTCCCCCCAGGCGGGGGCTAGCACAGATACGCAGTATTTT. Residues: CASSFSPQAGASTDTQYF.